This entry is about one T cell receptor (beta chain). The data derive from a study of blood T cell repertoires in COVID-19. As for the study in general: Donors in the United States, Italy and Spain gave samples during acute or convalescent COVID-19.

Per the study methods: Amplifying reference gene primers gave estimates of nucleated cell counts. Libraries were prepared by immunoSEQ multiplex PCR; TCRdb keeps only in-frame clonotypes and omits some of them. D and trimming were read from the DNA, whereas the V and J calls and clone size are those reported in that table. The table lists over 130,000 clones, about 88% of them singletons. The germline V and J ends were trimmed by 6 bases and 2 bases, with 17 bases remaining between them. This CDR3 contains 16 residues. CDR1 is MRHNA, CDR2 SNTAGT, per germline. Seattle cases were enrolled at active infection and followed longitudinally.

This clonotype was obtained from a human donor with COVID-19, enrolled during active disease. The donor label of this sample is uncertain. Specimen: peripheral blood. This chain connects TRBV6-4 to TRBJ2-1; the D gene is possibly TRBD1 (6 bases). This chain's CDR3 is CASSAQGAGAYNEQFF. The DNA of the CDR3 is TGTGCCAGCAGCGCACAGGGAGCAGGGGCCTACAATGAGCAGTTCTTC.